The clone carrying this TCR beta chain appeared many times. Its antigen remains unidentified. The CDR3 has 14 residues. Germline CDR1 SGHAT, CDR2 FQNNGV. Trimming shortened V by 1 base and J by 6 bases, and 11 bases separated the two germline ends. This sample is drawn from a study of blood T cells in healthy people across ages. Regarding the study as a whole: A greater number of naive CD4+ cells and higher diversity distinguished long-lived donors from aged donors. Unknown donor CMV status possibly confounded expanded clonotype changes. Age advanced and TCR beta diversity per million T cells fell, roughly linearly.

Through a sample-barcoded 5' primer and a J-beta primer mix, a second PCR was run for 7 to 11 cycles. Researchers report that a template-switch adaptor with 12 random nucleotides tagged each cDNA molecule. In TCRdb, the 5' RACE reads were re-called with MiXCR into one record per CDR3 protein. This sample yields 850,000 or so distinct CDR3 sequences, of which roughly 26% are seen a single time; 17% belongs to the top ten. This chain uses TRBV11-2 with TRBJ2-3; D gene unclear. The source of this sequence is a woman of 80 years or more in good health. Sequenced input: blood. The CDR3 loop is CASSLGSTLDTQYF. CDR3 DNA: TGTGCCAGCAGCTTAGGTTCGACACTGGATACGCAGTATTTT.